Described below is a single TCR beta chain sequence and its context. These data come from a study of blood T cell repertoires in COVID-19. Overall study context: Samples came from the United States, Italy and Spain, spanning acute and convalescent COVID-19.

Original processing notes: Estimation of nucleated cell counts was performed using reference gene primer amplification. Sequencing used immunoSEQ multiplex PCR; TCRdb keeps in-frame clones, though not all of them. That table gives V, J and clone size, and the DNA gave D and trimming. The table shows a few hundred thousand clones, with approximately 86% occurring only once. CDR1 SEHNR and CDR2 FQNEAQ come from the germline V gene (reference sequence). With 1 base removed from V and 2 bases from J, the gap between germline ends came to 11 bases. The CDR3 has 15 amino acids. This sequence originates from a woman between 40 and 55 years old with acute COVID-19. Source material: PBMCs or T cells enriched from blood (not recorded which). The chain has TRBV7-9 and TRBJ1-2; tentative D call: TRBD1 (5 bases). The CDR3 bases are TGTGCCAGCAGCTTAGTATGGGCAGGGAACTATGGCTACACCTTC. Amino acids: CASSLVWAGNYGYTF. Full variable domain (remainder filled in from reference TRBV7-9 and TRBJ1-2): DTGVSQNPRHKITKRGQNVTFRCDPISEHNRLYWYRQTLGQGPEFLTYFQNEAQLEKSRLLSDRFSAERPKGSFSTLEIQRTEQGDSAMYLCASSLVWAGNYGYTFGSGTRLTVV.